This T cell receptor beta chain was recovered during a study of T cells in Graves' hyperthyroidism and ophthalmopathy. Study-wide background: It was at initial diagnosis, before any treatment, that peripheral blood was collected.

V lost 6 bases to trimming and J lost 4 bases, with 15 bases between them. The CDR3 runs to 14 residues. Germline V gene lookup returns CDR1 SNHLY and CDR2 FYNNEI. The CDR3 regions of TCR beta were amplified from RNA transcripts. HTBI primers were the set used in a first-round RT-PCR of the TCR CDR3. In TCRdb, the multiplex PCR reads were re-called with MiXCR into one record per CDR3 protein. This sample carries 650,000 to 850,000 distinct CDR3 sequences, around 20% of them seen once, and the ten largest clones take approximately 15%. Hyperthyroidism had been newly diagnosed in patients aged 18 to 65, and its duration was under 2 months. Overall study results and limits: Using 13 V-J features, a model discriminated ophthalmopathy from stable hyperthyroidism.

This clonotype was counted between two and nine times. Its cognate antigen is unknown. V and J are TRBV2 and TRBJ1-2; D is possibly TRBD1 (5 bases). The sequenced material came from blood. The sequence was obtained from a woman aged 50 to 65 with Graves' hyperthyroidism that later progressed to Graves' ophthalmopathy. CDR3 residues: CASRRMQGGYGYTF. Written as DNA, the CDR3 is TGTGCCAGCAGGAGGATGCAGGGCGGCTATGGCTACACCTTC.